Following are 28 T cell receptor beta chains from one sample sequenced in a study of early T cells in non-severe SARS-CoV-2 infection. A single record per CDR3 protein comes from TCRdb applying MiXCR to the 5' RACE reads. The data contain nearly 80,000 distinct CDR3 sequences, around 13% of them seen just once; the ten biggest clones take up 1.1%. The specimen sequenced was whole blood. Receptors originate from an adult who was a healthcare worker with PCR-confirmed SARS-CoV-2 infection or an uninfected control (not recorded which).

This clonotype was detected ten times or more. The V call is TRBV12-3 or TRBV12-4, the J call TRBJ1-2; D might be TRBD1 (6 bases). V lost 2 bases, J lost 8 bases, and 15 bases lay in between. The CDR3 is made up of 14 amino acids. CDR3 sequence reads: CASSLRGVTHGYTF. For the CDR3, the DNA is TGTGCCAGCAGTTTAAGGGGGGTGACGCACGGCTACACCTTC.

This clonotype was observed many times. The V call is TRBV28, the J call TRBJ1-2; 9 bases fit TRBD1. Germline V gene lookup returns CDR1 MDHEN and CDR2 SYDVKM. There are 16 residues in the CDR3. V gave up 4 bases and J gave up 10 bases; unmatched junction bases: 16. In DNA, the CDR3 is TGTGCCAGCAGTTCCCCCGGACAGGGGCCGGATGATGACTACACCTTC. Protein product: CASSSPGQGPDDDYTF.

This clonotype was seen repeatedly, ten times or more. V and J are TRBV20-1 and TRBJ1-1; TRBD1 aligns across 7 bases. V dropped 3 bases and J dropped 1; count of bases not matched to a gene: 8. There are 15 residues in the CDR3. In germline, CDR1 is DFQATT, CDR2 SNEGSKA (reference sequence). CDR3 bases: TGCAGTGCTAGTTACCCGGGACAGAAGAACACTGAAGCTTTCTTT. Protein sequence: CSASYPGQKNTEAFF.

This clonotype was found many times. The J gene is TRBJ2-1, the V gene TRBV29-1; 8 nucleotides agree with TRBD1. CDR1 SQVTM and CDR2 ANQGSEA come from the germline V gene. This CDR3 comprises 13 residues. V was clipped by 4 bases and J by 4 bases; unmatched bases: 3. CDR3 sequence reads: CSVGGTGYNEQFF. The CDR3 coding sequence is TGCAGCGTTGGTGGGACAGGATACAATGAGCAGTTCTTC.

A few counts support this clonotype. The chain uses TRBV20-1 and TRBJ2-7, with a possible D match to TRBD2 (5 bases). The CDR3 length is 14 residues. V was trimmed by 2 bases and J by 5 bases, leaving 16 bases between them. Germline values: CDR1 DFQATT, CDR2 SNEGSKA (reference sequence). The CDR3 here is CSARIAGRDHEQYF. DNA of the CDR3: TGCAGTGCTAGAATTGCGGGCCGCGACCACGAGCAGTACTTC.

As DNA, the CDR3 is TGTGCCAGCAGTTTAGCTCTCCGGGACAGGGGAGTCGGGGAGCTGTTTTTT. The encoded protein is CASSLALRDRGVGELFF. The chain is built from TRBV27 and TRBJ2-2, with 10 bases that match TRBD1. The germline CDR1 and CDR2 sequences are MNHEY and SMNVEV (reference sequence). This CDR3 is built from 17 residues. V lost 2 bases, J lost 7 bases, and 10 bases stayed unmatched.

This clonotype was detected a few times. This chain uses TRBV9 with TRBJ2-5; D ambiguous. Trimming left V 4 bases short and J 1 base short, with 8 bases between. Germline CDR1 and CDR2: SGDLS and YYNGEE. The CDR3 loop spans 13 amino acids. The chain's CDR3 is CASSPRVQETQYF. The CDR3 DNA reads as TGTGCCAGCAGCCCCCGCGTCCAAGAGACCCAGTACTTC.

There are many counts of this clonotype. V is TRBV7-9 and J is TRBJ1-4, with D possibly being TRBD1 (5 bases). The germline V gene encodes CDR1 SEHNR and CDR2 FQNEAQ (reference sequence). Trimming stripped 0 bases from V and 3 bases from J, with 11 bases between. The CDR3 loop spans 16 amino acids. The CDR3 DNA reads TGTGCCAGCAGCTTAGCGGGGCAGGGACCTAATGAAAAACTGTTTTTT. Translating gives CASSLAGQGPNEKLFF.

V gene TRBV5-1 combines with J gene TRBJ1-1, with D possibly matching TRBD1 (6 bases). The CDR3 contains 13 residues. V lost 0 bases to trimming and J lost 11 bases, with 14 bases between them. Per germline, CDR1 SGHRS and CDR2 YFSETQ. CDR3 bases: TGCGCCAGCAGCTTGGCGGGCAGGGGTGATGCTTTCTTT. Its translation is CASSLAGRGDAFF.

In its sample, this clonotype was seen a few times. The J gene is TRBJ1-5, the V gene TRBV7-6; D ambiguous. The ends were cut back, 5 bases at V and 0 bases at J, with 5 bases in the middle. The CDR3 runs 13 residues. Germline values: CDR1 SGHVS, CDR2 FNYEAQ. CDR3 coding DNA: TGTGCCAGCAGCCCAAATAGCAATCAGCCCCAGCATTTT. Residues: CASSPNSNQPQHF.

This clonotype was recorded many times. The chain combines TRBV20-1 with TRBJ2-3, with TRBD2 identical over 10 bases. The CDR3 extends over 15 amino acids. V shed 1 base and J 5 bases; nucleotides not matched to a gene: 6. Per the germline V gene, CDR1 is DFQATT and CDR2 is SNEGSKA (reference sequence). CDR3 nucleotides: TGCAGTGCTAGAGTCCCCAGCGGGAGGGAAGATACGCAGTATTTT. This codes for CSARVPSGREDTQYF.

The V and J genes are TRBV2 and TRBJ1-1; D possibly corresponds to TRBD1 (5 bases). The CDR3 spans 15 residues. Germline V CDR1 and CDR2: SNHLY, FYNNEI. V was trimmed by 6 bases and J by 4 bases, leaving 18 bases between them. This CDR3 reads CASSGDGVLGTEAFF. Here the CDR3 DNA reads TGTGCCAGCAGCGGGGACGGGGTCTTGGGCACTGAAGCTTTCTTT.

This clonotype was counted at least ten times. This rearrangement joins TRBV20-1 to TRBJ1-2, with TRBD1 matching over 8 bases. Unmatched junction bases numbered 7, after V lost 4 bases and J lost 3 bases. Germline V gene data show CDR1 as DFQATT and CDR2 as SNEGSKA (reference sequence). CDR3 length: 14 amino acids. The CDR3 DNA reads TGCAGTGCTACCGGACAGGGTGGGGACTATGGCTACACCTTC. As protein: CSATGQGGDYGYTF.

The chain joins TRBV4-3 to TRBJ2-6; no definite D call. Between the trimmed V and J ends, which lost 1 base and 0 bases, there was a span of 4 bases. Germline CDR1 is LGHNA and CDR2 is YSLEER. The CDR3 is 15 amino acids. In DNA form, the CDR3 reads TGCGCCAGCAGCCAAGCCTACTCTGGGGCCAACGTCCTGACTTTC. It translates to CASSQAYSGANVLTF.

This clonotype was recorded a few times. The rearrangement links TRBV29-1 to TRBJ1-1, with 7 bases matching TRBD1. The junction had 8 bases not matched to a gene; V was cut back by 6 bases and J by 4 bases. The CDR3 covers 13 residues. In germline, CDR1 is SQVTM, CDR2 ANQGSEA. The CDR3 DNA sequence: TGCAGCGTAAGGGGACAGTCGGTCACTGAAGCTTTCTTT. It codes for CSVRGQSVTEAFF.

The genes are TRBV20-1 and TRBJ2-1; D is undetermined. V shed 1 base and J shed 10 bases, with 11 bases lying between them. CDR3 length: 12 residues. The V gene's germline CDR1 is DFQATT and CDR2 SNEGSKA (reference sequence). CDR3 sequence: CSARGLLGEQFF. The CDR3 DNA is TGCAGTGCTAGAGGGTTACTCGGGGAGCAGTTCTTC.

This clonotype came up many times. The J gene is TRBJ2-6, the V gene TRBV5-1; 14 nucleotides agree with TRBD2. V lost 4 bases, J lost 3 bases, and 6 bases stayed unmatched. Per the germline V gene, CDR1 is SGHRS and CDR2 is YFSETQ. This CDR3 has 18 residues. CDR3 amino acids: CASSPHGTSGGGANVLTF. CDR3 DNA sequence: TGCGCCAGCAGCCCCCACGGGACTAGCGGGGGTGGGGCCAACGTCCTGACTTTC.

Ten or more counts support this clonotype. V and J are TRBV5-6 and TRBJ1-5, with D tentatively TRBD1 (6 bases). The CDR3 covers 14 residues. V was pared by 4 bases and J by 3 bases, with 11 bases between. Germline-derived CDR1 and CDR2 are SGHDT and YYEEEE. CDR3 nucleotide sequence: TGTGCCAGCAGCGACAGGTTGTCCAATCAGCCCCAGCATTTT. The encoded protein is CASSDRLSNQPQHF.

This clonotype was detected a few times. The CDR3 is CASPSDRSSGNTIYF. The CDR3 nucleotides read TGTGCCAGCCCCTCCGACCGAAGCTCTGGAAACACCATATATTTT. This rearrangement joins TRBV12-3 or TRBV12-4 to TRBJ1-3; no firm D call. V was clipped by 8 bases and J by 0 bases, with 14 bases between them. The CDR3 has 15 residues.

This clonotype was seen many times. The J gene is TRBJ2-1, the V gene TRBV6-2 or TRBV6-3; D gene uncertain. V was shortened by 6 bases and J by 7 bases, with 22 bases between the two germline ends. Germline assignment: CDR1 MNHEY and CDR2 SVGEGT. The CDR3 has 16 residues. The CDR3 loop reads CASSHLIAGEGNEQFF. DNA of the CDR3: TGTGCCAGCAGCCACCTGATAGCAGGAGAAGGGAATGAGCAGTTCTTC.

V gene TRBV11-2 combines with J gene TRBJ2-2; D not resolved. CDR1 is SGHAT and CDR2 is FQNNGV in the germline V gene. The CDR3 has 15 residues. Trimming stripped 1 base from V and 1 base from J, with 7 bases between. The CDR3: CASSLGGRNTGELFF. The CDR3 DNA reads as TGTGCCAGCAGCTTAGGAGGCAGGAACACCGGGGAGCTGTTTTTT.

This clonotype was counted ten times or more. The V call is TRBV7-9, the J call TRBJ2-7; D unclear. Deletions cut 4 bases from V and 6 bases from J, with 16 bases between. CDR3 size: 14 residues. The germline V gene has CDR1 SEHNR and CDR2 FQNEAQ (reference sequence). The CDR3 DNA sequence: TGTGCCAGCAGCTCAGGTAGCATCGTAAGCGAGCAGTACTTC. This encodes CASSSGSIVSEQYF.

This CDR3 is CATSSLLAGRNYEQYF. The CDR3 DNA reads as TGTGCCACCAGCAGCCTACTAGCGGGGAGAAACTACGAGCAGTACTTC. The chain recombines TRBV15 with TRBJ2-7, with 10 bases that match TRBD2. Germline CDR1 LNHNV, CDR2 YYDKDF (reference sequence). The V and J ends lost 3 bases and 3 bases, in that order; junction bases with no gene match: 8. The CDR3 consists of 16 residues.

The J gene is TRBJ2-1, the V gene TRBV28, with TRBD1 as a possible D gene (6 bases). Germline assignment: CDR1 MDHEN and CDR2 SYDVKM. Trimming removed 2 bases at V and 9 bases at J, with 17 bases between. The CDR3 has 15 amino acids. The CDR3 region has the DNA TGTGCCAGCAGTTTAGTGGGGACGCGAGGGGGTGAGCAGTTCTTC. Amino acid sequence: CASSLVGTRGGEQFF.

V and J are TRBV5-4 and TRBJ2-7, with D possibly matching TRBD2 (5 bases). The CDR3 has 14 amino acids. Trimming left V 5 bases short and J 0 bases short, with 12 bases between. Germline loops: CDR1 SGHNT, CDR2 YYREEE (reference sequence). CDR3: CASSSDGPSYEQYF. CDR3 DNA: TGTGCCAGCAGTAGCGACGGACCCTCCTACGAGCAGTACTTC.

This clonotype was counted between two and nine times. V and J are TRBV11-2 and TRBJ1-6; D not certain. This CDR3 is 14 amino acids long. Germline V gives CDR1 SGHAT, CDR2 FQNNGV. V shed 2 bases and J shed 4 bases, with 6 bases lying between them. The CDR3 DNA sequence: TGTGCCAGCAGCTTACTCCAGTATAATTCACCCCTCCACTTT. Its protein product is CASSLLQYNSPLHF.

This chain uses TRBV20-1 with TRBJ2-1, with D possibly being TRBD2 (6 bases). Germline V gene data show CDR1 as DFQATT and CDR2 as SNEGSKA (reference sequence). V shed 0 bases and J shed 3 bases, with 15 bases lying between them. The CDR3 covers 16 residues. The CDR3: CSARDPLASLYNEQFF. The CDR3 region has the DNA TGCAGTGCTAGAGATCCCCTAGCGTCGCTCTACAATGAGCAGTTCTTC.

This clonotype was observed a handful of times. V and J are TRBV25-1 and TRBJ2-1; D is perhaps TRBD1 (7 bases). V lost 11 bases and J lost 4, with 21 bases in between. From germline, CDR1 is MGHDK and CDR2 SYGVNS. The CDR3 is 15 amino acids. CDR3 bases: TGTGCCTGTTTCCGGCGGGACAGAGATTACAATGAGCAGTTCTTC. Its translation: CACFRRDRDYNEQFF.